Shown below are 22 T cell receptor beta chains from a single sample sequenced in a study of CD8 T cells in ankylosing spondylitis. MiXCR, applied by TCRdb to the 5' RACE reads, yields one record per CDR3 protein. This table holds 130,000 to 150,000 distinct CDR3 sequences, 7.5% to 9.5% found once. The specimen was synovial fluid, either unsorted or a sorted T cell fraction (not recorded which). These receptors originate from a male donor with ankylosing spondylitis.

This clonotype has at least ten counts. The chain has TRBV7-3 and TRBJ2-1; 8 bases fit TRBD1. With V trimmed by 5 bases and J by 8 bases, 5 bases remained unmatched. The CDR3 has 13 amino acids. CDR1 and CDR2 from the germline V gene are SGHTA and FQGTGA. This CDR3 is CASSADRADEQFF. For the CDR3, the DNA is TGTGCCAGCAGCGCGGACAGGGCGGATGAGCAGTTCTTC.

The sample holds a few counts of this clonotype. The rearrangement links TRBV27 to TRBJ2-4; D ambiguous. Per germline, CDR1 MNHEY and CDR2 SMNVEV (reference sequence). V was shortened by 8 bases and J by 8 bases, with 10 bases between the two germline ends. This CDR3 is built from 11 residues. The CDR3 DNA reads TGTGCCAGCGGGGATTGGGACATTCAGTACTTC. Translating gives CASGDWDIQYF.

This clonotype was picked up many times. The chain joins TRBV6-2 or TRBV6-3 to TRBJ2-5, with D tentatively TRBD2 (5 bases). V lost 5 bases to trimming and J lost 6 bases, with 10 bases between them. Germline-derived CDR1 and CDR2 are MNHEY and SVGEGT. The length of the CDR3 is 12 residues. CDR3 residues: CASSQEGQTQYF. The CDR3 DNA reads TGTGCCAGCAGTCAAGAGGGCCAGACCCAGTACTTC.

This clonotype turned up a few times. The V call is TRBV4-3, the J call TRBJ1-1; D ambiguous. Per the germline V gene, CDR1 is LGHNA and CDR2 is YSLEER. This CDR3 is 17 amino acids long. V was pared by 0 bases and J by 4 bases, with 18 bases between. The CDR3 loop reads CASSQDIHPRGSTEAFF. The CDR3 DNA reads as TGCGCCAGCAGCCAAGATATTCACCCGCGTGGGTCCACTGAAGCTTTCTTT.

The CDR3 is CASSRGRADQPQHF. In nucleotides, the CDR3 is TGTGCCAGCAGCCGCGGAAGGGCCGATCAGCCCCAGCATTTT. The V and J genes are TRBV4-2 and TRBJ1-5, with D unclear. The V end lost 4 bases, the J end lost 5 bases, and 12 bases lay between the germline ends. The V gene's germline CDR1 is LGHNA and CDR2 YNFKEQ. The CDR3 has 14 residues.

This clonotype was picked up many times. This CDR3 is CASSFLTSDTQYF. The CDR3 bases are TGCGCCAGCAGCTTTCTGACATCGGATACGCAGTATTTT. The chain couples TRBV5-1 to TRBJ2-3; D call uncertain. The germline CDR1 and CDR2 sequences are SGHRS and YFSETQ. The CDR3 contains 13 residues. V dropped 2 bases and J dropped 6 bases, with 10 bases sitting between them.

The rearrangement links TRBV19 to TRBJ2-1, with D possibly TRBD1 on 7 matching bases. Germline CDR1 reads LNHDA; CDR2 reads SQIVND (reference sequence). V was shortened by 3 bases and J by 7 bases, with 13 bases between the two germline ends. The CDR3 covers 14 residues. The CDR3 region has the DNA TGTGCCAGTAGTATGCACTCAGGGGGGAATGAGCAGTTCTTC. Its protein product is CASSMHSGGNEQFF.

This clonotype has a count of ten or more. The chain couples TRBV7-9 to TRBJ2-2, with 14 bases matching TRBD2. CDR1 SEHNR and CDR2 FQNEAQ come from the germline V gene (reference sequence). V shed 6 bases, J shed 4 bases, and the junction held 7 bases outside the gene matches. The CDR3 length is 17 residues. CDR3 in amino acids: CASRATSGRAGTGELFF. The CDR3 DNA follows: TGTGCCAGCAGAGCGACTAGCGGGAGGGCCGGCACCGGGGAGCTGTTTTTT.

This clonotype appeared many times. As DNA, the CDR3 is TGCGCCAGCAGCCAAGACGGGCTAGCGAAGGCAGATACGCAGTATTTT. Amino acids: CASSQDGLAKADTQYF. The genes are TRBV4-3 and TRBJ2-3, with D tentatively TRBD2 (6 bases). V lost 0 bases and J lost 4, with 14 bases in between. Germline CDR1 and CDR2: LGHNA and YSLEER. This CDR3 is 16 amino acids long.

The table lists this clonotype with many counts. This sequence joins TRBV3-1 and TRBJ2-7; D may be TRBD1 (5 bases). In germline, CDR1 is LGHDT, CDR2 YNNKEL (reference sequence). This CDR3 has 16 residues. V dropped 1 base and J dropped 2 bases, with 15 bases sitting between them. In DNA, the CDR3 is TGTGCCAGCAGCCAAGCCTTCTCAGGGTGGACCTACGAGCAGTACTTC. As protein: CASSQAFSGWTYEQYF.

The sample holds many counts of this clonotype. J is TRBJ1-3 and V is TRBV7-9, with D perhaps matching TRBD1 (6 bases). Trimming removed 5 bases at V and 7 bases at J, with 9 bases between. Germline values: CDR1 SEHNR, CDR2 FQNEAQ (reference sequence). The CDR3 spans 12 residues. CDR3 nucleotides: TGTGCCAGCAGCCCCCAGGGGAACACCATATATTTT. Amino acids: CASSPQGNTIYF.

This chain uses TRBV3-1 with TRBJ1-1, with D possibly matching TRBD1 (5 bases). V lost 4 bases and J lost 6, with 18 bases in between. This CDR3 has 15 amino acids. Germline assignment: CDR1 LGHDT and CDR2 YNNKEL (reference sequence). The CDR3: CASSRSVGTRAEAFF. The CDR3 coding sequence is TGTGCCAGCAGCCGTAGCGTAGGGACGAGGGCTGAAGCTTTCTTT. Using reference TRBV3-1 and TRBJ1-1 for the parts outside the CDR3, the full variable domain is DTAVSQTPKYLVTQMGNDKSIKCEQNLGHDTMYWYKQDSKKFLKIMFSYNNKELIINETVPNRFSPKSPDKAHLNLHINSLELGDSAVYFCASSRSVGTRAEAFFGQGTRLTVV.

This clonotype has just a few counts. The chain links TRBV5-1 to TRBJ2-3, with D perhaps TRBD1 (7 bases). Germline lookup yields CDR1 SGHRS and CDR2 YFSETQ. This CDR3 has 14 amino acids. V lost 7 bases and J 3 bases, leaving 15 bases between the germline ends. The CDR3 DNA sequence: TGCGCCAGCGAACGGGACAGCGGGACAGATACGCAGTATTTT. As protein: CASERDSGTDTQYF.

This clonotype was recorded many times. The chain recombines TRBV9 with TRBJ2-4; D unclear. V was cut by 4 bases and J by 6 bases, with 11 bases left in between. In germline, CDR1 is SGDLS, CDR2 YYNGEE. This CDR3 contains 13 residues. CDR3 region: CASSPRTLNIQYF. The CDR3 DNA follows: TGTGCCAGCAGCCCCCGGACCTTAAACATTCAGTACTTC.

This clonotype appeared many times. The genes are TRBV12-3 or TRBV12-4 and TRBJ1-2; 7 bases align to TRBD1. J was trimmed by 8 bases and V by 6 bases; bases with no gene match: 6. The CDR3 runs 12 residues. CDR3 residues: CASSTHRGGYTF. In DNA form, the CDR3 reads TGTGCCAGCAGCACCCACAGGGGAGGCTACACCTTC.

This clonotype was observed at least ten times. The CDR3 loop reads CSAESRQIEAFF. The CDR3 DNA follows: TGCAGTGCCGAGAGCAGACAGATAGAAGCTTTCTTT. The V and J genes are TRBV20-1 and TRBJ1-1, with a weak D call TRBD1 (5 bases). V was clipped by 6 bases and J by 8 bases, with 16 bases between them. Germline V gene data show CDR1 as DFQATT and CDR2 as SNEGSKA (reference sequence). CDR3 length equals 12 residues.

At least ten counts were recorded for this clonotype. The rearrangement joins TRBV5-6 to TRBJ1-2; D gene unclear. V lost 0 bases, J lost 8 bases, and 5 bases lay in between. Germline assignment: CDR1 SGHDT and CDR2 YYEEEE. The CDR3 has 11 amino acids. Written as DNA, the CDR3 is TGTGCCAGCAGCTTGGCCGAGGGCTACACCTTC. Translated: CASSLAEGYTF.

This clonotype appeared a few times. The V call is TRBV20-1, the J call TRBJ2-7; possibly TRBD2 for D (5 bases). Germline assignment: CDR1 DFQATT and CDR2 SNEGSKA (reference sequence). The CDR3 extends over 14 amino acids. V was pared by 5 bases and J by 0 bases, with 14 bases between. The CDR3: CSAGSLTASYEQYF. The CDR3 DNA is TGCAGTGCTGGGAGCCTGACCGCCTCCTACGAGCAGTACTTC.

This clonotype was observed at least ten times. The chain employs TRBV3-1 and TRBJ2-3, with TRBD2 matching over 11 bases. CDR3 size: 20 residues. V lost 0 bases to trimming and J lost 2 bases; unmatched junction nucleotides: 13. CDR1 and CDR2 from the germline V gene are LGHDT and YNNKEL (reference sequence). As DNA, the CDR3 is TGTGCCAGCAGCCAAGAAAGTAGACTAGCGGGGACTCCCCCCACAGATACGCAGTATTTT. Translation gives CASSQESRLAGTPPTDTQYF.

This clonotype was counted many times. V gene TRBV28 combines with J gene TRBJ1-3; 7 bases are a match to TRBD1. After removal of 5 bases from V and 8 bases from J, the junction contained 9 bases not matched to a gene. Germline V lookup: CDR1 MDHEN, CDR2 SYDVKM. This CDR3 is 14 amino acids long. The CDR3 coding sequence is TGTGCCAGCAGTCTACAGGGGATCTCGGACACCATATATTTT. This gives the protein CASSLQGISDTIYF.

This clonotype was recorded many times. The chain is built from TRBV30 and TRBJ2-5, with D tentatively TRBD2 (6 bases). V was trimmed by 6 bases and J by 5 bases, leaving 13 bases between them. There are 12 residues in the CDR3. Germline CDR1 is GTSNPN and CDR2 is SVGIG (reference sequence). The CDR3 loop is CACQGLSETQYF. CDR3 DNA sequence: TGTGCCTGCCAGGGACTTTCCGAGACCCAGTACTTC.

This clonotype has at least ten counts. The chain uses TRBV25-1 and TRBJ1-2; D is unresolved. CDR1 and CDR2 from the germline V gene are MGHDK and SYGVNS. V lost 6 bases and J lost 4, with 9 bases in between. The CDR3 is 12 residues long. The CDR3 here is CASSPSGYGYTF. CDR3 bases: TGTGCCAGCAGCCCCTCGGGCTATGGCTACACCTTC.